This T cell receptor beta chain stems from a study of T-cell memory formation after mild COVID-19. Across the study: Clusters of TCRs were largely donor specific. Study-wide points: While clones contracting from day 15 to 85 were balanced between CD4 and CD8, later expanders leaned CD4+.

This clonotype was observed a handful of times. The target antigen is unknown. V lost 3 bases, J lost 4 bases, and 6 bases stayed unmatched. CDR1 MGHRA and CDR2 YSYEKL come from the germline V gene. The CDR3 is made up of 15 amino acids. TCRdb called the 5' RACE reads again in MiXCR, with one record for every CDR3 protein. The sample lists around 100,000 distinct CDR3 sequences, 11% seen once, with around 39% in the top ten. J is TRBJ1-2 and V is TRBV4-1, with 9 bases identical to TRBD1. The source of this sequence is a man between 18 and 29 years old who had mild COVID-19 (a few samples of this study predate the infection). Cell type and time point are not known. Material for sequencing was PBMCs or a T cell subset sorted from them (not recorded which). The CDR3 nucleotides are TGCGCCAGCAGCCACTTCCGGGACAGGGTCTATGGCTACACCTTC. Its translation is CASSHFRDRVYGYTF.